The source of this T cell receptor beta chain is a study of blood T cells in healthy people across ages. This clonotype has a handful of counts. V lost 0 bases and J 9 bases, leaving 16 bases between the germline ends. The germline V gene has CDR1 SGHRS and CDR2 YFSETQ. The CDR3 runs to 15 residues. With a J-beta primer mix and a sample-barcoded 5' primer, a second PCR ran about 7 to 11 cycles. TCRdb passed the 5' RACE reads through MiXCR, listing each CDR3 protein once. Here the sample spans around 850,000 distinct CDR3 sequences, around 36% being singletons. This clonotype was sampled from a man aged 18 to 29 in good health. This sequence joins TRBV5-1 and TRBJ2-1, with D perhaps being TRBD1 or TRBD2 (5 bases each). Sequencing was carried out using blood. The CDR3 region has the DNA TGCGCCAGCAGCTTGGGGACATTCGGAGGCATTGAGCAGTTCTTC. This gives the protein CASSLGTFGGIEQFF.